This T cell receptor (beta chain) was sequenced during a study of T-cell memory formation after mild COVID-19. Study summary: Largely donor-specific TCR clusters were found.

Notes on the study in general: Most CD4+ clones that shrank were in CM and EM, while CD8+ ones turned up in EMRA. Confirmation of SARS-CoV-2 specificity was lacking for second-wave clones peaking day 37.

In this sample, this clonotype turned up a few times. What it recognizes is unknown. A single record per CDR3 protein comes from TCRdb applying MiXCR to the 5' RACE reads. The repertoire holds about 290,000 distinct CDR3 sequences, about 15% seen once, with about a fifth in the top ten. The CDR3 is 13 amino acids. Trimming pared 1 base from V and 2 bases from J, leaving 8 bases between. Germline-derived CDR1 and CDR2 are DFQATT and SNEGSKA (reference sequence). The sequence came from a man aged 18-30 years who had mild COVID-19 (a few samples of this study predate the infection). Cell type and time point are not known. The specimen sequenced was PBMCs or a T cell subset sorted from them (not recorded which). The genes are TRBV20-1 and TRBJ1-2, with D unclear. CDR3 sequence (DNA): TGCAGTGCTAGAGTAAGCCTCAACTATGGCTACACCTTC. Encoded protein: CSARVSLNYGYTF.